This entry lists 18 T cell receptor beta chains sequenced from one sample in a study of blood T cells in healthy people across ages. A sample-barcoded 5' primer and a J-beta primer mix were used in a second PCR of roughly 7 to 11 cycles. Via MiXCR, TCRdb re-called the 5' RACE reads, giving one row per CDR3 protein. This repertoire shows under 2 million distinct CDR3 sequences, roughly 30% found once; its top ten account for about 11%. The specimen sequenced was blood. The receptors were sampled from a woman aged 25 to 39 in good health.

This chain uses TRBV5-1 with TRBJ2-1; 8 bases are shared with TRBD2. V shed 0 bases, J shed 4 bases, and the junction held 6 bases outside the gene matches. CDR3 length: 16 residues. The germline V gene has CDR1 SGHRS and CDR2 YFSETQ. The CDR3 protein is CASSLGGRSTYNEQFF. The CDR3 nucleotides read TGCGCCAGCAGCTTGGGCGGGAGGTCTACTTACAATGAGCAGTTCTTC.

The chain employs TRBV7-9 and TRBJ2-7; TRBD2 matches 11 bases. This CDR3 spans 15 amino acids. The J segment lost 5 bases and the V segment lost 5 bases, leaving 8 bases of the junction unmatched. Germline CDR1 and CDR2: SEHNR and FQNEAQ (reference sequence). CDR3 region: CASSLPTSGVDEQYF. The CDR3 DNA follows: TGTGCCAGCAGCCTTCCGACTAGCGGGGTGGACGAGCAGTACTTC.

The V gene is TRBV6-1, the J gene TRBJ2-5; D is perhaps TRBD1 (5 bases). The last part of the DNA fits TRBJ2-7 better; the J call may be wrong. The CDR3 has 14 amino acids. CDR1 is MNHNS, CDR2 SASEGT, per germline. CDR3 in DNA: TGTGCCAGCAAGACAGCAGCTCTTACGTACGAGCAGTACTTC. It yields the protein CASKTAALTYEQYF.

This clonotype was observed a handful of times. The rearrangement joins TRBV18 to TRBJ2-7; TRBD2 is a possible D gene (5 bases). The CDR3 consists of 13 residues. Germline V gene lookup returns CDR1 KGHSH and CDR2 LQKENI. V was clipped by 3 bases and J by 6 bases, with 12 bases between them. CDR3 loop: CASSPGEGREQYF. CDR3 bases: TGTGCCAGCTCACCGGGAGAAGGGCGCGAGCAGTACTTC.

There are a few counts of this clonotype. The chain is built from TRBV2 and TRBJ2-2; D not resolved. CDR1 is SNHLY and CDR2 is FYNNEI in the germline V gene. CDR3 length: 14 amino acids. The V end was cut by 5 bases, the J end by 0 bases, with 7 bases between. CDR3 in DNA: TGTGCCAGCAGTTTCGTAGCGAACACCGGGGAGCTGTTTTTT. This gives the protein CASSFVANTGELFF.

This clonotype showed up many times. J is TRBJ2-5 and V is TRBV7-6, with D possibly TRBD1 on 6 matching bases. Germline V lookup: CDR1 SGHVS, CDR2 FNYEAQ. V shed 4 bases and J shed 1 base, with 10 bases lying between them. The CDR3 consists of 14 residues. The CDR3 is CASSSTGIQETQYF. CDR3 nucleotide sequence: TGTGCCAGCAGCTCCACAGGGATCCAAGAGACCCAGTACTTC.

For this clonotype: This may stem from a read error, because a much larger clone lies one nucleotide away. The chain employs TRBV10-3 and TRBJ2-3, with a weak D call TRBD2 (6 bases). Trimming took 4 bases from V and 4 from J, leaving 15 bases between them. From germline, CDR1 is ENHRY and CDR2 SYGVKD. The CDR3 totals 15 residues. The CDR3, as DNA: TGTGCCATCAGTGGGTCGGAACTAGCCGCAGATACGCAGTATTTT. This codes for CAISGSELAADTQYF.

This clonotype was seen more than once but under ten times. The rearrangement uses TRBV28 and TRBJ2-7; 7 bases agree with TRBD2. V dropped 8 bases and J dropped 5; count of bases not matched to a gene: 12. The CDR3 totals 14 residues. In germline, CDR1 is MDHEN, CDR2 SYDVKM. The CDR3 sequence: CASQSLQRDHEQYF. The CDR3 coding sequence is TGTGCCAGCCAGTCCTTGCAGCGGGACCACGAGCAGTACTTC. Full variable domain (remainder filled in from reference TRBV28 and TRBJ2-7): DVKVTQSSRYLVKRTGEKVFLECVQDMDHENMFWYRQDPGLGLRLIYFSYDVKMKEKGDIPEGYSVSREKKERFSLILESASTNQTSMYLCASQSLQRDHEQYFGPGTRLTVT.

The chain recombines TRBV7-9 with TRBJ2-1; no clear D gene. The CDR3 totals 14 residues. CDR1 and CDR2 from the germline V gene are SEHNR and FQNEAQ (reference sequence). The V end lost 6 bases, the J end lost 10 bases, and 19 bases lay between the germline ends. CDR3 amino acids: CASSSNTVKEEQFF. CDR3 coding DNA: TGTGCCAGCAGTTCTAATACAGTGAAGGAGGAGCAGTTCTTC.

This clonotype has at least ten counts. This rearrangement joins TRBV11-2 to TRBJ2-1, with D perhaps TRBD1 (6 bases). Germline CDR1 reads SGHAT; CDR2 reads FQNNGV. The CDR3 covers 13 residues. V lost 3 bases and J 7 bases, leaving 10 bases between the germline ends. In DNA, the CDR3 is TGTGCCAGCAGCTTCCAAGGGGGTAATGAGCAGTTCTTC. Translation: CASSFQGGNEQFF. Using reference TRBV11-2 and TRBJ2-1 for the parts outside the CDR3, the full variable domain is EAGVAQSPRYKIIEKRQSVAFWCNPISGHATLYWYQQILGQGPKLLIQFQNNGVVDDSQLPKDRFSAERLKGVDSTLKIQPAKLEDSAVYLCASSFQGGNEQFFGPGTRLTVL.

The V call is TRBV29-1, the J call TRBJ2-7, with 8 bases fitting TRBD1. The CDR3 sequence is 15 residues long. Germline V CDR1 and CDR2: SQVTM, ANQGSEA. Trimming at V came to 2 bases and at J to 4 bases, leaving 10 bases not matched to a gene. The CDR3 DNA sequence: TGCAGCGTTGAAAAGGGATTGACAGGGGCGTACGAGCAGTACTTC. Its translation: CSVEKGLTGAYEQYF.

A note on this clonotype: A single base separates this from a much larger clone, so it may be a read error. The chain links TRBV20-1 to TRBJ2-5; D is uncertain. The J call may be incorrect, as the DNA end agrees better with TRBJ2-1. The CDR3 runs to 13 residues. The germline V gene encodes CDR1 DFQATT and CDR2 SNEGSKA (reference sequence). CDR3 in amino acids: CSARDRMKETQFF. CDR3 DNA sequence: TGCAGTGCTAGAGACAGGATGAAAGAGACCCAGTTCTTC.

The sample holds one count of this clonotype. This may be a read error: a much more frequent sequence differs by one nucleotide. The chain employs TRBV5-1 and TRBJ2-1; D unresolved. CDR1 is SGHRS and CDR2 is YFSETQ in the germline V gene. The CDR3 spans 13 residues. CDR3 protein: CASSMAATNGQFF. CDR3 bases: TGCGCCAGCAGCATGGCGGCTACCAATGGGCAGTTCTTC.

This clonotype turned up a few times. The chain is built from TRBV6-2 or TRBV6-3 and TRBJ2-7; 9 bases map to TRBD1. Germline loops: CDR1 MNHEY, CDR2 SVGEGT. The junction had 10 bases not matched to a gene; V was cut back by 6 bases and J by 4 bases. This CDR3 is built from 15 residues. Here the CDR3 DNA reads TGTGCCAGCAGAACCTCCGGGACAGGGTCTTACGAGCAGTACTTC. Translation gives CASRTSGTGSYEQYF.

This chain uses TRBV3-1 with TRBJ2-1, with 9 bases lining up with TRBD2. The V and J ends lost 2 bases and 2 bases, in that order; junction bases with no gene match: 7. Germline CDR1 is LGHDT and CDR2 is YNNKEL (reference sequence). CDR3 size: 17 residues. Here the CDR3 DNA reads TGTGCCAGCAGCCAACCCCCTAGCGGGGAGCCCTACAATGAGCAGTTCTTC. It codes for CASSQPPSGEPYNEQFF.

The genes are TRBV10-3 and TRBJ1-5; the D is unclear. CDR3 length: 14 amino acids. With 3 bases removed from V and 6 bases from J, the gap between germline ends came to 12 bases. CDR1 is ENHRY, CDR2 SYGVKD, per germline. The CDR3 nucleotides are TGTGCCATCAGTGACGGGGATTATATTCAGCCCCAGCATTTT. It specifies CAISDGDYIQPQHF.

In its sample, this clonotype was seen a few times. The rearrangement joins TRBV4-1 to TRBJ2-1; 9 nucleotides align to TRBD1. CDR1 and CDR2 (germline): MGHRA, YSYEKL. The CDR3 extends over 15 amino acids. With 1 base clipped from V and 7 bases from J, the junction kept 5 bases outside the gene matches. This CDR3 is CASSQVKGQGNEQFF. The CDR3 nucleotides are TGCGCCAGCAGCCAAGTAAAGGGACAGGGAAATGAGCAGTTCTTC.

The sample holds a few counts of this clonotype. V and J are TRBV5-1 and TRBJ1-2; D not certain. This CDR3 is built from 16 residues. With 1 base removed from V and 7 bases from J, the gap between germline ends came to 20 bases. Germline values: CDR1 SGHRS, CDR2 YFSETQ. The CDR3 region has the DNA TGCGCCAGCAGCTTGAGGGTCGAACGGATGCTATCTGGCTACACCTTC. This codes for CASSLRVERMLSGYTF.